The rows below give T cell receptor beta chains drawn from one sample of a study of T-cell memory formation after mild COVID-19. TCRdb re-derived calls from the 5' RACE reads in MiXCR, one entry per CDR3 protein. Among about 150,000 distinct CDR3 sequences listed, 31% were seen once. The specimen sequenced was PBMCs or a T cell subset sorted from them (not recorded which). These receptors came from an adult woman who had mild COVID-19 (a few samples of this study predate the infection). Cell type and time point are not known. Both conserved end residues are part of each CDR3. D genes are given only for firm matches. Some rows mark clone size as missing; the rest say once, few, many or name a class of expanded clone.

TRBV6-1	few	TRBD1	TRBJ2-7	TGTGCCAGCAGAACCCAGGACAGGGGGCTGAGCGAGCAGTACTTC	CASRTQDRGLSEQYF
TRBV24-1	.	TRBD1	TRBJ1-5	TGTGCCACCAGTGATCCGTGGCGGAACAGGGGTGATCAGCCCCAGCATTTT	CATSDPWRNRGDQPQHF
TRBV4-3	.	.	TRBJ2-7	TGCGCCAGCAGCCAAGGGCCGTGGGGGCTGGACGAGCAGTACTTC	CASSQGPWGLDEQYF
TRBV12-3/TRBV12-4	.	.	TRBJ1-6	TGTGCCAGCAGTTTCAAGGGAGGGAATTCACCCCTCCACTTT	CASSFKGGNSPLHF
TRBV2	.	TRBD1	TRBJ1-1	TGTGCCAGCAGTGTCGGGACAGAGGATGATTTCTTT	CASSVGTEDDFF
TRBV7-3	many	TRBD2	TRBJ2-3	TGTGCCAGCAGCTTATGGGCTCCTAGCGGGGGGACACCAGATACGCAGTATTTT	CASSLWAPSGGTPDTQYF
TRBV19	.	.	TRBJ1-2	TGTGCCAGTAGTACCATCCTCACCCCCGAGGGCTATGGCTACACCTTC	CASSTILTPEGYGYTF
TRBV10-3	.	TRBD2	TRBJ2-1	TGTGCCATCAGGGCCGGGACTAGCGGATCCAATGAGCAGTTCTTC	CAIRAGTSGSNEQFF
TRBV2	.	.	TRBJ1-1	TGTGCCAGCAGGGACCGGATAATTACTGAAGCTTTCTTT	CASRDRIITEAFF
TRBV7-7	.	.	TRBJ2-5	TGTGCTAGCAGCTTAAACGCCCGGCGGGAAGAGACCCAGTACTTC	CASSLNARREETQYF
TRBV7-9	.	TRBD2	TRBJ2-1	TGTGCCAGCAGCCCCTCGGGGACTATCTACAATGAGCAGTTCTTC	CASSPSGTIYNEQFF
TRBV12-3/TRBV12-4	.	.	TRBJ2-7	TGTGCCAGCAGTGCCGGGGTGACCTACGAGCAGTACTTC	CASSAGVTYEQYF
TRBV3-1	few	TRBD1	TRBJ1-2	TGTGCCAGCTCTAGTCCCGGGACAGGAAACTATGGCTACACCTTC	CASSSPGTGNYGYTF
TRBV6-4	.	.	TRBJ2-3	TGTGCCAGCAGTGAGAGTCCTGCCTCCACAGATACGCAGTATTTT	CASSESPASTDTQYF
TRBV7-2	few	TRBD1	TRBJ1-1	TGTGCCAGCAGCTTACAGGGGGCCCGGTTAGCTTTCTTT	CASSLQGARLAFF
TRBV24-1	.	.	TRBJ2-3	TGTGCCACCAGTGAACATCTCGGAGGAGTGAGGGCAGATACGCAGTATTTT	CATSEHLGGVRADTQYF
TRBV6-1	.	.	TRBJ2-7	TGTGCCAGCACCCCTGATTCGGACTACGAGCAGTACTTC	CASTPDSDYEQYF
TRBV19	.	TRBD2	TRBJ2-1	TGTGCCAGCACGAGCGGGAGCAATGAGCAGTTCTTC	CASTSGSNEQFF
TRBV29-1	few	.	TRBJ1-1	TGCAGCACCGTGGGGGGCATCGAAGCTTTCTTT	CSTVGGIEAFF
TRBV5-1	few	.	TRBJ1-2	TGCGCCAGCAGCTTGGGACATCCTAACTATGGCTACACCTTC	CASSLGHPNYGYTF
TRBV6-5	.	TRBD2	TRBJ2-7	TGTGCCAGCAGTTACGCGGGGTCCGGCGGGGGGAACGAGCAGTACTTC	CASSYAGSGGGNEQYF
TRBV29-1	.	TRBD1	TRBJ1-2	TGCAGCATCTCAGGGACAGCCGGAGCAGGGGGCTACACCTTC	CSISGTAGAGGYTF
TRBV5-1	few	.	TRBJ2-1	TGCGCCAGCAGCTTGGGGGAGACAACTGAGCAGTTCTTC	CASSLGETTEQFF
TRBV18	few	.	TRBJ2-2	TGTGCCAGCTCACCATCGCGCGGGCAGGGGACTACCGGGGAGCTGTTTTTT	CASSPSRGQGTTGELFF
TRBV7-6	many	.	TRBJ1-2	TGTGCCAGCAGCCCCCAAACAGCCAACTATGGCTACACCTTC	CASSPQTANYGYTF
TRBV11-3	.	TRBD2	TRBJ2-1	TGTGCCAGCTCGGATTGGGGGGGAGATGGTGAGCAGTTCTTC	CASSDWGGDGEQFF
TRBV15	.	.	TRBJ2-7	TGTGCCACCAGCAGAGATGAGTTAAGCTCCTACGAGCAGTACTTC	CATSRDELSSYEQYF
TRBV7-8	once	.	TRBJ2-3	TGTGCCAGCAGCTTAGTACGGACAATCAGCACAGATACGCAGTATTTT	CASSLVRTISTDTQYF
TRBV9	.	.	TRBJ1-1	TGTGCCAGCAGCCCAGGGGCAGGGTTGAACACTGAAGCTTTCTTT	CASSPGAGLNTEAFF